Here is one T cell receptor beta chain with its context. The antigen is unknown. These data are taken from a study of cytomegalovirus exposure and HLA in healthy donors. Study overall: Per a later analysis, the approximately 690 first-cohort and 100 to 150 validation repertoires shared one platform.

Study-wide results and limits: CMV antigen specificity was confirmed in vitro for a few CMV-associated chains. Both high specificity and high sensitivity reportedly marked the classifier's diagnosis of cytomegalovirus status. First-cohort TCR clusters were later found to tend to co-occur in the 120 or so validation repertoires.

Clones were sequenced by immunoSEQ multiplex PCR, and TCRdb holds only the in-frame ones, with some missing. The sample has tens of thousands of clones; about 96% are singletons. Per the germline V gene, CDR1 is SQVTM and CDR2 is ANQGSEA. CDR3 size: 15 residues. The V gene end was trimmed by 5 bases and the J gene end by 3 bases; junction bases not matched to a gene: 11. This clonotype was sampled from a man between 18 and 29 years old in good health and CMV-seronegative. The specimen sequenced was PBMCs. The chain combines TRBV29-1 with TRBJ2-3, with 7 bases that match TRBD1. CDR3 DNA: TGCAGCGTTAGACCAGGGGGTGTGAAGACAGATACGCAGTATTTT. Its translation: CSVRPGGVKTDTQYF.